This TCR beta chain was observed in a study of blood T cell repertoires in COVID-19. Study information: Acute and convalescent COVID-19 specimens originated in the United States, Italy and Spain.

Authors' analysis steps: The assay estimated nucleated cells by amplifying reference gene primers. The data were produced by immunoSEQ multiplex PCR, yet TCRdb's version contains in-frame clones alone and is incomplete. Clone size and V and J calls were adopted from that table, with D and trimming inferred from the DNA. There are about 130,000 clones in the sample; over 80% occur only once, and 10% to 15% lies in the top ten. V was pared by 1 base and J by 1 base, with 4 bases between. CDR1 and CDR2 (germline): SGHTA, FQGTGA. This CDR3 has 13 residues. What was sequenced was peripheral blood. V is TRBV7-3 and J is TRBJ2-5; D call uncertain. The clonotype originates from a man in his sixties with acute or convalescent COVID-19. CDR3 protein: CASSLISQETQYF. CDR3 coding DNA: TGTGCCAGCAGCTTAATCTCCCAAGAGACCCAGTACTTC.